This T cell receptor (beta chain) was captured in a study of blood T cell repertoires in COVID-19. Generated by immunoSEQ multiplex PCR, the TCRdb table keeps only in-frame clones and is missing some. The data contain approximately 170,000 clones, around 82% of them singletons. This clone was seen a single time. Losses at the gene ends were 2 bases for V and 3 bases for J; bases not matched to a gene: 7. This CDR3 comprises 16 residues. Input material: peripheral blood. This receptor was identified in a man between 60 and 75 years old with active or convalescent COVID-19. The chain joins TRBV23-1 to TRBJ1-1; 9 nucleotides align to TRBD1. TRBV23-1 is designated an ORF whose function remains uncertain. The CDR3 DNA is TGCGCCAGCAGTCAAGGCACAGGGGGCAAGTACACTGAAGCTTTCTTT. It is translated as CASSQGTGGKYTEAFF.